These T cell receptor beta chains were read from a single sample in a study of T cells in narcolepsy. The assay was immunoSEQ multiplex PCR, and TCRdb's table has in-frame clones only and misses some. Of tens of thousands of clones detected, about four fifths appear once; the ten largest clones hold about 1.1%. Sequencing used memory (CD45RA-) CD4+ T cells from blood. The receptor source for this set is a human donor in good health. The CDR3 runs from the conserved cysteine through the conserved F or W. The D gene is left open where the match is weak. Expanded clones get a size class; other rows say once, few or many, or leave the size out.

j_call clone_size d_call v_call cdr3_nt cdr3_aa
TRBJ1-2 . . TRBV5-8 TGTGCCAGCAGCCTTTCAGGGTCTGATGGCTACACCTTC CASSLSGSDGYTF
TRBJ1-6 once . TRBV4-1 TGCGCCAGCAGCCATTTACGGGCATCCCGGCGGGCAGCACCCCTCCACTTT CASSHLRASRRAAPLHF
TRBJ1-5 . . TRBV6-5 TGTGCCAGCAGTCAACAGGGAAATCAGCCCCAGCATTTT CASSQQGNQPQHF
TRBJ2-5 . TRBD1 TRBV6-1 TGTGCCAGCAGTGCGAACAGGGGGCAGGAGAGAGAGACCCAGTACTTC CASSANRGQERETQYF
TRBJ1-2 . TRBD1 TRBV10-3 TGTGCCATCAGACCGGACAGGGACTATGGCTACACCTTC CAIRPDRDYGYTF
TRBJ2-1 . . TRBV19 TGTGCCAGTAGTTCTCCCCCCTACAATGAGCAGTTCTTC CASSSPPYNEQFF
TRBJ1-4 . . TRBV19 TGTGCCAGTAGTATATGGCAGCCGGGTGAAAAACTGTTTTTT CASSIWQPGEKLFF
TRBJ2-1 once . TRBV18 TGTGCCAGCTCACCAGCGGGGTCGAGTAATGAGCAGTTCTTC CASSPAGSSNEQFF
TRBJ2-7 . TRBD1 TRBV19 TGTGCCAGTAGTACCCAGGGTCGGTCTACAGGGGCCTACGAGCAGTACTTC CASSTQGRSTGAYEQYF
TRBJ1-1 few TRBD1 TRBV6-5 TGTGCCAGCAGGCGGACAGGAACTGAAGCTTTCTTT CASRRTGTEAFF
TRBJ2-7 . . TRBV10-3 TGTGCCATCAGGGGGGAGGGGGCCGGCTACGAGCAGTACTTC CAIRGEGAGYEQYF
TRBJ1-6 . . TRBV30 TGTGCCTGGCAAGATAACAGGGATTCACCCCTCCACTTT CAWQDNRDSPLHF
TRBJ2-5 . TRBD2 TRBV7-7 TGTGCTAGCAGCCCGCCACCGGGCCGGGGGGATGAGACCCAGTACTTC CASSPPPGRGDETQYF
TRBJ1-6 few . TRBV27 TGTGCCAGCAGTTTATCAAGGCAGGGAATCTATAATTCACCCCTCCACTTT CASSLSRQGIYNSPLHF
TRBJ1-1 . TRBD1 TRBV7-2 TGTGCCAGCAGCTTGACAGGGCCCCGCTCTGAAGCTTTCTTT CASSLTGPRSEAFF
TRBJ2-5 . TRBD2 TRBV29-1 TGCAGCGTTGATGGCGGGGGGGTATCGACCCAGTACTTC CSVDGGGVSTQYF
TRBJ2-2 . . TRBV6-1 TGTGCCAGCAGTTCGCACACCTTCACCGGGGAGCTGTTTTTT CASSSHTFTGELFF
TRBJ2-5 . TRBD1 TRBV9 TGCGCCAGCAGCGTGACAGGGTACGGGGAGACCCAGTACTTC CASSVTGYGETQYF
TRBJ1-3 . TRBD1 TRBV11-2 TGTGCCAGCAGCGGCCACAGGGGAGCTGGAAACACCATATATTTT CASSGHRGAGNTIYF
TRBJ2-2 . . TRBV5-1 TGCGCCAGCAGCCCAGTCGTAGGGCGAGGGGCCAACACCGGGGAGCTGTTTTTT CASSPVVGRGANTGELFF
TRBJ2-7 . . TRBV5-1 TGCGCCAGCAGCTTGGAATCGCCCTCCTACGAGCAGTACTTC CASSLESPSYEQYF
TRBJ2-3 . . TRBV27 TGTGCCAGCAGTTTAGTTCTCACAGATACGCAGTATTTT CASSLVLTDTQYF
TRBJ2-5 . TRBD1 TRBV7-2 TGTGCCAGCAGATCCTGGGACAGTGGAAAGACCCAGTACTTC CASRSWDSGKTQYF
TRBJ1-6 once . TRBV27 TGTGCCAGCAGTTCAGGTTACCTACCCCTCCACTTT CASSSGYLPLHF
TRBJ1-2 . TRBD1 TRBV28 TGTGCCAGCAGTCTAACAGGGGTAGGCTACACCTTC CASSLTGVGYTF
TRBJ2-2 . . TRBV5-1 TGCGCCAGCAGCCTTGGCCGGGACTGGTTCGCCGGGGAGCTGTTTTTT CASSLGRDWFAGELFF
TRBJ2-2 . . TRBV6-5 TGTGCCAGCAGTTACATTCAGTTTTCCCAGACCGGGGAGCTGTTTTTT CASSYIQFSQTGELFF
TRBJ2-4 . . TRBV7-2 TGTGCCAGCAGCTTCGGAAAAAACATTCAGTACTTC CASSFGKNIQYF
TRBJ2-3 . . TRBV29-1 TGCAGCGTATCTCTAGCCGTCGCAGATACGCAGTATTTT CSVSLAVADTQYF
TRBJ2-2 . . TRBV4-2 TGTGCCAGCAGCCGGGGCGGCTGGGAGCTGTTTTTT CASSRGGWELFF
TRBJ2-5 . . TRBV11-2 TGTGCCAGCAGCTTAGGGGGGGAGAAAGCAGAGACCCAGTACTTC CASSLGGEKAETQYF
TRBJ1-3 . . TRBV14 TGTGCCAGCAGCCCAGCTCCGGGACCTCCTCTGAAAACCATATATTTT CASSPAPGPPLKTIYF
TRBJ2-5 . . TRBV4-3 TGCGCCAGCAGCCAATACCCCCCCCCAGCTATCCAAGAGACCCAGTACTTC CASSQYPPPAIQETQYF
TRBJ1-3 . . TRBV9 TGTGCCAGCAGCCCCCGGACTGACCCGGGACCGGGAAACACCATATATTTT CASSPRTDPGPGNTIYF
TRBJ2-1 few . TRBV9 TGTGCCAGCAGCGCGTCCGTCCATGAGCAGTTCTTC CASSASVHEQFF
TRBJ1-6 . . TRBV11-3 TGTGCCAGCAGCCCCCCCTCGGACGGACCCAGACATAATTCACCCCTCCACTTT CASSPPSDGPRHNSPLHF
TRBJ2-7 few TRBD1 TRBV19 TGTGCCAGTAGTAGAACCGGGACAGGGGGGGCTAAGGTCTACGAGCAGTACTTC CASSRTGTGGAKVYEQYF
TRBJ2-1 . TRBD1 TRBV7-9 TGTGCCAGCAGCTTAGTTTTGGGACAGGCGAGCTCCTACAATGAGCAGTTCTTC CASSLVLGQASSYNEQFF
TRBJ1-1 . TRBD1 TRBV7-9 TGTGCCAGCCACAATCTACAGGGGGGGGACACTGAAGCTTTCTTT CASHNLQGGDTEAFF
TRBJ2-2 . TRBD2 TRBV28 TGTGCCAGCAGTGGGACTAGCGGGAGGGGATATAACACCGGGGAGCTGTTTTTT CASSGTSGRGYNTGELFF
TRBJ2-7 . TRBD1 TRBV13 TGTGCCAGCAGCAAGGGACAGGGAGGCTCCTACGAGCAGTACTTC CASSKGQGGSYEQYF
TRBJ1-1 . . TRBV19 TGTGCCAGTAACCACAGGGTTGCGAACACTGAAGCTTTCTTT CASNHRVANTEAFF
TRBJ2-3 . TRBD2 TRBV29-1 TGCAGCGTCGCCCTAGCGGGAGTGACAGATACGCAGTATTTT CSVALAGVTDTQYF
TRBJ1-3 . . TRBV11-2 TGTGCCAGCAGCGCGGACGGGTCCTCTGGAAACACCATATATTTT CASSADGSSGNTIYF
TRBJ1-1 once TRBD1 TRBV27 TGTGCCAGCAGCGGGACAGGGGTTGCGGACACTGAAGCTTTCTTT CASSGTGVADTEAFF
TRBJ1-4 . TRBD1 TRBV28 TGTGCCAGCAGAAAACAGGGGGGGGACGAAAAACTGTTTTTT CASRKQGGDEKLFF
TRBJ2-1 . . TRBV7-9 TGTGCCAGCACTTGGGGGTCCTCCAATGAGCAGTTCTTC CASTWGSSNEQFF
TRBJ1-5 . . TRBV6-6 TGTGCCAGCCAAACGGGTATTCGAAATCAGCCCCAGCATTTT CASQTGIRNQPQHF
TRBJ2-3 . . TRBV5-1 TGCGCCAGCAGCTTGGCAGGGCAGGTATCAGATACGCAGTATTTT CASSLAGQVSDTQYF
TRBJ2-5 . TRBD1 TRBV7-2 TGTGCCAGCAGCCGGGACAGGAGGGAAGAGACCCAGTACTTC CASSRDRREETQYF
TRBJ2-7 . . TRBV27 TGTGCCAGCAGTTTATTAAACGAGCAGTACTTC CASSLLNEQYF
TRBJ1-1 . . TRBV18 TGTGCCAGCTCACTGGGGACGGAGAACACTGAAGCTTTCTTT CASSLGTENTEAFF